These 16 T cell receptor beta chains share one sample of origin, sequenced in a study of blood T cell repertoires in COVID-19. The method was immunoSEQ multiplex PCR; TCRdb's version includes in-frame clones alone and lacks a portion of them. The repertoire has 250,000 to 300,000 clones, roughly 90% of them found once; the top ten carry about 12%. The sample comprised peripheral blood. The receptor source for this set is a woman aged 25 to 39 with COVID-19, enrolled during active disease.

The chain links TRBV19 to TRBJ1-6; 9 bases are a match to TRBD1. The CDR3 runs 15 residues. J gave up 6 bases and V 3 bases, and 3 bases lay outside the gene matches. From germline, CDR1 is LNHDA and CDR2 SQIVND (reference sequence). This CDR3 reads CASSITTGGNSPLHF. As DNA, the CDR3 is TGTGCCAGTAGTATTACGACAGGGGGTAATTCACCCCTCCACTTT.

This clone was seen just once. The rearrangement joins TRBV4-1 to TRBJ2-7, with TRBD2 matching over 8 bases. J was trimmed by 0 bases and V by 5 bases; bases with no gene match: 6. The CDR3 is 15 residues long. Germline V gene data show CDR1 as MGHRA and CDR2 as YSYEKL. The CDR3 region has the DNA TGCGCCAGCAGCTCGCGCGGGGGGAGCTCCTACGAGCAGTACTTC. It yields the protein CASSSRGGSSYEQYF.

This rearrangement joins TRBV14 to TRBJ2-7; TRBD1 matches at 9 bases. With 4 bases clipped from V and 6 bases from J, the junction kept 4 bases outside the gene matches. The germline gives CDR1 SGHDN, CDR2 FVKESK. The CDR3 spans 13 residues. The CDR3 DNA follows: TGTGCCAGCAGCCCTGGACAGGGGATCGAGCAGTACTTC. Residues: CASSPGQGIEQYF.

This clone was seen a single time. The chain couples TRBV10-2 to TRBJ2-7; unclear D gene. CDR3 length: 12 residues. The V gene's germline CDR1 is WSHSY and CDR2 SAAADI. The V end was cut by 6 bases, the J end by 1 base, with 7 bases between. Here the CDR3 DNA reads TGCGCCAGCAGCCTATATTCCTACGAGCAGTACTTC. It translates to CASSLYSYEQYF.

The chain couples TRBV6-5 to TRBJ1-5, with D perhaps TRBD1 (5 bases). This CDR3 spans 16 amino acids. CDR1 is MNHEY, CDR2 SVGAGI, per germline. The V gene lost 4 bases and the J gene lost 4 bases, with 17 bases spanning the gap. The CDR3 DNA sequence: TGTGCCAGCAGTTTACAATCGACTGGGGGGAATCAGCCCCAGCATTTT. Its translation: CASSLQSTGGNQPQHF.

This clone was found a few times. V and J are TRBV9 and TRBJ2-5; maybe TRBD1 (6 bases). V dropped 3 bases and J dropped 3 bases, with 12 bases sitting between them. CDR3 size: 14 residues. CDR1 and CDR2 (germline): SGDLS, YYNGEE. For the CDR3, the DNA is TGTGCCAGCAGCGCAGAGTGGACAGAAGAGACCCAGTACTTC. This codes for CASSAEWTEETQYF.

CDR3 in DNA: TGCGCCAGCAGCCAAGGTGGGACTGCTCCATGGGGGGGCTACACCTTC. This encodes CASSQGGTAPWGGYTF. The chain combines TRBV4-1 with TRBJ1-2; the D gene is possibly TRBD1 (5 bases). V was pared by 1 base and J by 8 bases, with 20 bases between. The CDR3 runs to 16 residues. CDR1 is MGHRA, CDR2 YSYEKL, per germline.

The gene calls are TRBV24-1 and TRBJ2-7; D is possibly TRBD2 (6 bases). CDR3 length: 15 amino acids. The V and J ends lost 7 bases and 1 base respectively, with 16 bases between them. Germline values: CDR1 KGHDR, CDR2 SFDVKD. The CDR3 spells CATSPGGRGSYEQYF. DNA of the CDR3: TGTGCCACCAGCCCCGGGGGACGAGGATCCTACGAGCAGTACTTC.

CDR3 sequence: CASSPRGRGHTDTQYF. CDR3 DNA sequence: TGTGCCAGCAGCCCCCGGGGGCGGGGGCACACAGATACGCAGTATTTT. This chain connects TRBV28 to TRBJ2-3; perhaps TRBD2 as D (7 bases). Germline values: CDR1 MDHEN, CDR2 SYDVKM. Between the trimmed V and J ends, which lost 6 bases and 2 bases, there was a span of 18 bases. The CDR3 loop spans 16 amino acids.

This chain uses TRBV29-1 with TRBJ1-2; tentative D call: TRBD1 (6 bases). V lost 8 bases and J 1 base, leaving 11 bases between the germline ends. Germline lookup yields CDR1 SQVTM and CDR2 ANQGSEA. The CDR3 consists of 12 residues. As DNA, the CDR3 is TGCAGCTCCCAGGGGATTAACTATGGCTACACCTTC. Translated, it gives CSSQGINYGYTF.

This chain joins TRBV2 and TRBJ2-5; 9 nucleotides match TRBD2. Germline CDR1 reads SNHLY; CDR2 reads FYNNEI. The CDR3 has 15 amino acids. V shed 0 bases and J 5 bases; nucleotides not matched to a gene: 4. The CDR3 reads CASSEALAGLETQYF. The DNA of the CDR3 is TGTGCCAGCAGTGAAGCCCTAGCGGGGCTGGAGACCCAGTACTTC. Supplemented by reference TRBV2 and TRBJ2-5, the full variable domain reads EPEVTQTPSHQVTQMGQEVILRCVPISNHLYFYWYRQILGQKVEFLVSFYNNEISEKSEIFDDQFSVERPDGSNFTLKIRSTKLEDSAMYFCASSEALAGLETQYFGPGTRLLVL.

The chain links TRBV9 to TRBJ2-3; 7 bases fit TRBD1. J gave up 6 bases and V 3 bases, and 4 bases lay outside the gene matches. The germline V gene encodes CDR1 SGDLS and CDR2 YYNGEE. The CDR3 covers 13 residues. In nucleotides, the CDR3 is TGTGCCAGCAGCGAAGGGACAGTGGATACGCAGTATTTT. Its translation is CASSEGTVDTQYF.

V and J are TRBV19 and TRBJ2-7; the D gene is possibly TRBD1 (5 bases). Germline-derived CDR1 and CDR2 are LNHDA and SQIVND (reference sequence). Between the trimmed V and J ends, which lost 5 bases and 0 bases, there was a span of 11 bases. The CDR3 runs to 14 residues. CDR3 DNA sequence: TGTGCCAGTAGTGGGAAGACAGCCTCCTACGAGCAGTACTTC. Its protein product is CASSGKTASYEQYF.

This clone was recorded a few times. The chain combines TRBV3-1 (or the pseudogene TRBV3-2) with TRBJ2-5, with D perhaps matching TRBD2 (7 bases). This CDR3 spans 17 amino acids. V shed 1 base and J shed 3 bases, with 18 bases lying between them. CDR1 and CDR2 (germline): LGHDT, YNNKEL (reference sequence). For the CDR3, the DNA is TGTGCCAGCAGCCAAGGTTCTGGGGGGGGCTCGAAAGAGACCCAGTACTTC. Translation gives CASSQGSGGGSKETQYF.

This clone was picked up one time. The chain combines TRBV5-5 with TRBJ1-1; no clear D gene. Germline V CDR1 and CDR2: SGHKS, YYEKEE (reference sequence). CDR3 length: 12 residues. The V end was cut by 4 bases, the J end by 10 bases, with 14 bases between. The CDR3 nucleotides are TGTGCCAGCAGCCTTTCGGGGAACGTAGCTTTCTTT. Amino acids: CASSLSGNVAFF.

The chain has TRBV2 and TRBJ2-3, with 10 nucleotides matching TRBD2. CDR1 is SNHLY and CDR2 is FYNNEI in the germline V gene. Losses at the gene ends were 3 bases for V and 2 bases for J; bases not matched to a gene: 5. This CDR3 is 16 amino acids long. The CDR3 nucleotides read TGTGCCAGCAGTGAGTTACTAGCGGGGAACACAGATACGCAGTATTTT. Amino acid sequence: CASSELLAGNTDTQYF. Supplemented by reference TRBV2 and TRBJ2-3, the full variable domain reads EPEVTQTPSHQVTQMGQEVILRCVPISNHLYFYWYRQILGQKVEFLVSFYNNEISEKSEIFDDQFSVERPDGSNFTLKIRSTKLEDSAMYFCASSELLAGNTDTQYFGPGTRLTVL.